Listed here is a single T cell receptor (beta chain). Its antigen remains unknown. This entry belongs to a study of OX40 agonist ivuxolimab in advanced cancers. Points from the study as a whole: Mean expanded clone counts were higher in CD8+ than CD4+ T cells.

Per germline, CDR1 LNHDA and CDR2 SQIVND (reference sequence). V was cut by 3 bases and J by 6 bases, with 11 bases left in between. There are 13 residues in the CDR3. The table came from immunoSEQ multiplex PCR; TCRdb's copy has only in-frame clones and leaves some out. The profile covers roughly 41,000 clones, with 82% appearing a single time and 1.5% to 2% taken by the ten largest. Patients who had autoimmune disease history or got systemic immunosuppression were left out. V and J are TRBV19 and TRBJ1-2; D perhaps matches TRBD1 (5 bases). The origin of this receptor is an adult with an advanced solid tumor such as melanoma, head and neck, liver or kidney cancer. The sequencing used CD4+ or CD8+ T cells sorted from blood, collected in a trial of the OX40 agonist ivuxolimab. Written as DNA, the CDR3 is TGTGCCAGTAGTATCTCGACAGCCCATGGCTACACCTTC. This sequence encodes CASSISTAHGYTF.